The 29 T cell receptor beta chains given below trace back to one sample, sequenced in a study of blood T cell repertoires in COVID-19. The protocol was immunoSEQ multiplex PCR, while the TCRdb copy is restricted to in-frame clones and leaves out a portion. The table has around 170,000 clones, about 80% seen once. Material for sequencing was PBMCs or T cells enriched from blood (not recorded which). The source is a man aged 55-75 years who had been exposed to COVID-19.

The chain uses TRBV19 and TRBJ1-1; no clear D. CDR3 size: 12 residues. Germline CDR1 LNHDA, CDR2 SQIVND (reference sequence). Trimming cost V 8 bases and J 1 base, with 8 bases left between them. CDR3 DNA sequence: TGTGCCAGTGGGGAGAAGAACACTGAAGCTTTCTTT. This sequence encodes CASGEKNTEAFF.

The V call is TRBV6-5, the J call TRBJ1-1, with a tentative D call TRBD1 (5 bases). There are 11 residues in the CDR3. V was pared by 5 bases and J by 10 bases, with 11 bases between. Germline lookup yields CDR1 MNHEY and CDR2 SVGAGI. The DNA of the CDR3 is TGTGCCAGCAGTACATTTACAGGAGCTTTCTTT. Amino acids: CASSTFTGAFF.

The gene calls are TRBV6-6 and TRBJ2-7, with TRBD1 matching 12 bases. The CDR3 length is 16 residues. V was clipped by 6 bases and J by 0 bases; unmatched bases: 6. Germline lookup yields CDR1 MNHNY and CDR2 SVGAGI (reference sequence). CDR3 sequence: CASRWDRGHPSYEQYF. DNA of the CDR3: TGTGCCAGCAGGTGGGACAGGGGGCACCCCTCCTACGAGCAGTACTTC.

V is TRBV19 and J is TRBJ2-3; 7 nucleotides agree with TRBD2. This CDR3 spans 15 amino acids. V shed 6 bases, J shed 0 bases, and the junction held 6 bases outside the gene matches. CDR1 is LNHDA, CDR2 SQIVND, per germline (reference sequence). CDR3 DNA sequence: TGTGCCAGTAGCCCCAGCGGGACTAGCACAGATACGCAGTATTTT. It yields the protein CASSPSGTSTDTQYF.

J is TRBJ2-7 and V is TRBV27; TRBD2 matches at 10 bases. J lost 0 bases, V lost 5 bases, and 4 bases had no gene match. In germline, CDR1 is MNHEY, CDR2 SMNVEV (reference sequence). There are 15 residues in the CDR3. CDR3 coding DNA: TGTGCCAGCAGTCTGACTAGCGGGCCCTCCTACGAGCAGTACTTC. This encodes CASSLTSGPSYEQYF.

The chain is built from TRBV7-9 and TRBJ2-7; D is unclear. V lost 5 bases, J lost 0 bases, and 14 bases lay in between. Germline CDR1 reads SEHNR; CDR2 reads FQNEAQ (reference sequence). The CDR3 runs to 15 residues. The CDR3 protein is CASSPHTIPSYEQYF. DNA for the CDR3: TGTGCCAGCAGCCCCCACACCATCCCCTCCTACGAGCAGTACTTC.

The V call is TRBV4-1, the J call TRBJ2-1, with 7 bases matching TRBD2. Trimming at V came to 0 bases and at J to 0 bases, leaving 11 bases not matched to a gene. The CDR3 has 19 residues. CDR1 MGHRA and CDR2 YSYEKL come from the germline V gene. The CDR3 region is CASSQDPASGYSSYNEQFF. DNA of the CDR3: TGCGCCAGCAGCCAAGATCCTGCTAGCGGATACAGCTCCTACAATGAGCAGTTCTTC.

J is TRBJ2-2 and V is TRBV2, with TRBD2 matching over 9 bases. Germline V lookup: CDR1 SNHLY, CDR2 FYNNEI. J was trimmed by 4 bases and V by 2 bases; bases with no gene match: 8. The CDR3 is made up of 17 amino acids. CDR3 residues: CASSEISSGMTTGELFF. The CDR3 region has the DNA TGTGCCAGCAGTGAAATCTCTAGCGGGATGACCACCGGGGAGCTGTTTTTT. Variable domain in full (rest from reference TRBV2 and TRBJ2-2): EPEVTQTPSHQVTQMGQEVILRCVPISNHLYFYWYRQILGQKVEFLVSFYNNEISEKSEIFDDQFSVERPDGSNFTLKIRSTKLEDSAMYFCASSEISSGMTTGELFFGEGSRLTVL.

The chain uses TRBV19 and TRBJ2-1; 12 nucleotides match TRBD2. The CDR3 has 17 residues. Germline assignment: CDR1 LNHDA and CDR2 SQIVND (reference sequence). V dropped 5 bases and J dropped 1; count of bases not matched to a gene: 6. The CDR3 DNA reads TGTGCCAGTAGTCCTCTAGCGGGAGGGGGGTCCTACAATGAGCAGTTCTTC. Protein sequence: CASSPLAGGGSYNEQFF.

V is TRBV9 and J is TRBJ2-5; 10 bases agree with TRBD1. The CDR3 is 15 amino acids. Germline loops: CDR1 SGDLS, CDR2 YYNGEE. J was trimmed by 5 bases and V by 4 bases; bases with no gene match: 8. The CDR3 DNA reads as TGTGCCAGCAGCTCTTGGACAGGGGGTGCGGAGACCCAGTACTTC. It specifies CASSSWTGGAETQYF.

This sequence joins TRBV28 and TRBJ1-6; TRBD1 matches 7 bases. V lost 9 bases and J lost 0; bases outside the gene matches: 5. Per germline, CDR1 MDHEN and CDR2 SYDVKM. CDR3 length equals 15 residues. Here the CDR3 reads CASEGASSYNSPLHF. CDR3 in DNA: TGTGCCAGTGAGGGGGCAAGCTCCTATAATTCACCCCTCCACTTT.

The gene calls are TRBV18 and TRBJ1-2, with a weak D call TRBD1 (5 bases). CDR3 length: 15 residues. V was pared by 6 bases and J by 1 base, with 15 bases between. Germline lookup yields CDR1 KGHSH and CDR2 LQKENI. CDR3 in DNA: TGTGCCAGCTCTCCCGACAGAAATAATAACTATGGCTACACCTTC. Translated, it gives CASSPDRNNNYGYTF.

This clone has just one count. This chain connects TRBV7-2 to TRBJ2-7; TRBD2 matches at 10 bases. J gave up 11 bases and V 0 bases, and 1 base lay outside the gene matches. This CDR3 is built from 12 residues. Germline-derived CDR1 and CDR2 are SGHTA and FQGNSA. CDR3 sequence (DNA): TGTGCCAGCAGCTTAGCAGCGGGGGGGAAGTACTTC. It encodes CASSLAAGGKYF.

This clone was seen only once. The chain joins TRBV3-1 (or the pseudogene TRBV3-2) to TRBJ2-3; the D gene is possibly TRBD2 (5 bases). The CDR3 consists of 17 residues. Germline CDR1 LGHDT, CDR2 YNNKEL (reference sequence). The germline V and J ends were trimmed by 1 base and 2 bases, with 16 bases remaining between them. The chain's CDR3 is CASSQVLGGFPTDTQYF. The CDR3 nucleotides read TGTGCCAGCAGCCAAGTTCTTGGAGGTTTCCCCACAGATACGCAGTATTTT.

The V call is TRBV5-1, the J call TRBJ2-3, with a weak D call TRBD1 (6 bases). The CDR3 extends over 16 amino acids. V gave up 3 bases and J gave up 3 bases, with 17 bases separating them. Per the germline V gene, CDR1 is SGHRS and CDR2 is YFSETQ. CDR3: CASSSDEGVRTDTQYF. CDR3 DNA sequence: TGCGCCAGCAGCTCTGATGAGGGGGTGAGGACAGATACGCAGTATTTT.

The CDR3 spells CASRTGQGAIGGYTF. As DNA, the CDR3 is TGTGCCAGCAGGACGGGACAGGGGGCTATAGGGGGCTACACCTTC. This chain uses TRBV27 with TRBJ1-2; 12 bases agree with TRBD1. Germline values: CDR1 MNHEY, CDR2 SMNVEV (reference sequence). The V segment lost 6 bases and the J segment 8 bases; nucleotides outside the gene matches: 10. The CDR3 length is 15 residues.

This clone was seen just once. The chain links TRBV14 to TRBJ2-3; 9 bases are a match to TRBD2. Germline V gene data show CDR1 as SGHDN and CDR2 as FVKESK. This CDR3 is 18 amino acids long. V shed 1 base and J 0 bases; nucleotides not matched to a gene: 8. CDR3 amino acids: CASSQVKGSGRSTDTQYF. CDR3 DNA sequence: TGTGCCAGCAGCCAAGTGAAGGGTAGCGGGAGAAGCACAGATACGCAGTATTTT.

The chain has TRBV25-1 and TRBJ2-1; possibly TRBD2 for D (5 bases). Germline V gives CDR1 MGHDK, CDR2 SYGVNS. This CDR3 is 16 amino acids long. V gave up 3 bases and J gave up 8 bases, with 20 bases separating them. CDR3 sequence (DNA): TGTGCCAGCAGTGATGGTGGGAGCGGCAACCGGGATGAGCAGTTCTTC. Translating it yields CASSDGGSGNRDEQFF.

J is TRBJ1-1 and V is TRBV30; 8 bases are a match to TRBD1. Germline-derived CDR1 and CDR2 are GTSNPN and SVGIG (reference sequence). J gave up 1 base and V 0 bases, and 4 bases lay outside the gene matches. This CDR3 has 15 amino acids. CDR3 residues: CAWSVRTGPNTEAFF. The CDR3 DNA reads TGTGCCTGGAGTGTTCGGACAGGGCCGAACACTGAAGCTTTCTTT.

The chain carries TRBV10-3 and TRBJ2-2, with D perhaps matching TRBD1 (6 bases). The V and J ends lost 6 bases and 5 bases respectively, with 22 bases between them. The CDR3 contains 17 residues. In germline, CDR1 is ENHRY, CDR2 SYGVKD. CDR3 sequence reads: CAIRWDLGIQGTGELFF. The CDR3 DNA sequence: TGTGCCATCAGATGGGACCTGGGGATTCAGGGGACCGGGGAGCTGTTTTTT.

The rearrangement links TRBV7-8 to TRBJ1-5, with D tentatively TRBD1 (6 bases). This CDR3 contains 16 residues. The V gene lost 5 bases and the J gene lost 2 bases, with 16 bases spanning the gap. Germline V gene lookup returns CDR1 SGHVS and CDR2 FQNEAQ. This CDR3 reads CASSTHRVEGNQPQHF. The CDR3 nucleotides read TGTGCCAGCAGCACCCACAGGGTTGAGGGCAATCAGCCCCAGCATTTT.

The CDR3 is CASSYPGQGETQYF. CDR3 coding DNA: TGTGCCAGCAGTTACCCGGGACAGGGAGAGACCCAGTACTTC. J is TRBJ2-5 and V is TRBV6-5, with 9 positions matching TRBD1. V gave up 2 bases and J gave up 4 bases; unmatched junction bases: 2. Germline V lookup: CDR1 MNHEY, CDR2 SVGAGI. CDR3 length: 14 amino acids.

The chain joins TRBV28 to TRBJ1-6; 8 bases line up with TRBD1. With V trimmed by 7 bases and J by 14 bases, 13 bases remained unmatched. The CDR3 has 14 residues. The germline CDR1 and CDR2 sequences are MDHEN and SYDVKM. CDR3 sequence (DNA): TGTGCCAGCAACCAGGACAGGGCACGAAGGGCCCTCCACTTT. The encoded protein is CASNQDRARRALHF.

This chain connects TRBV10-3 to TRBJ2-7, with a weak D call TRBD2 (5 bases). The germline V and J ends were trimmed by 6 bases and 5 bases, with 14 bases remaining between them. Germline CDR1 and CDR2: ENHRY and SYGVKD. This CDR3 is built from 13 residues. The CDR3 DNA follows: TGTGCCATCAGGACGACCGGGAACCACGAGCAGTACTTC. Its translation is CAIRTTGNHEQYF.

Here the CDR3 reads CASSVVGDRGAHEQYF. CDR3 nucleotide sequence: TGTGCCAGCAGCGTTGTGGGGGACAGGGGGGCCCACGAGCAGTACTTC. The chain is built from TRBV9 and TRBJ2-7, with 11 nucleotides matching TRBD1. Germline values: CDR1 SGDLS, CDR2 YYNGEE. This CDR3 has 16 amino acids. J was trimmed by 5 bases and V by 2 bases; bases with no gene match: 9. Filled out from reference TRBV9 and TRBJ2-7, the complete variable domain reads DSGVTQTPKHLITATGQRVTLRCSPRSGDLSVYWYQQSLDQGLQFLIQYYNGEERAKGNILERFSAQQFPDLHSELNLSSLELGDSALYFCASSVVGDRGAHEQYFGPGTRLTVT.

The rearrangement joins TRBV19 to TRBJ1-2; 10 bases are a match to TRBD1. J was trimmed by 5 bases and V by 5 bases; bases with no gene match: 8. Per the germline V gene, CDR1 is LNHDA and CDR2 is SQIVND (reference sequence). The CDR3 has 15 amino acids. This chain's CDR3 is CASSSQTGGIYGYTF. The DNA for the CDR3 is TGTGCCAGTAGTTCCCAGACAGGGGGCATTTATGGCTACACCTTC. The whole variable domain, filled in from reference TRBV19 and TRBJ1-2, reads DGGITQSPKYLFRKEGQNVTLSCEQNLNHDAMYWYRQDPGQGLRLIYYSQIVNDFQKGDIAEGYSVSREKKESFPLTVTSAQKNPTAFYLCASSSQTGGIYGYTFGSGTRLTVV.

The CDR3 DNA reads as TGTGCCAGTAGTTCCGTTGGGGGCAGGGTGAACACTGAAGCTTTCTTT. Translated: CASSSVGGRVNTEAFF. The chain joins TRBV19 to TRBJ1-1; possible D gene TRBD1, 6 bases. V lost 5 bases and J lost 0, with 16 bases in between. Germline V gene lookup returns CDR1 LNHDA and CDR2 SQIVND (reference sequence). CDR3 size: 16 residues.

This clone occurred a few times. V usage is TRBV5-1 and J usage is TRBJ2-3, with D maybe TRBD1 (6 bases). The CDR3 runs 12 residues. The germline V gene has CDR1 SGHRS and CDR2 YFSETQ. V lost 7 bases, J lost 3 bases, and 9 bases lay in between. As DNA, the CDR3 is TGCGCCAGCGGGACACCAACAGATACGCAGTATTTT. It yields the protein CASGTPTDTQYF.

The chain links TRBV12-3 or TRBV12-4 to TRBJ2-1; 7 bases agree with TRBD2. Unmatched junction bases numbered 4, after V lost 6 bases and J lost 5 bases. The CDR3 runs to 13 residues. CDR3 sequence reads: CASRGREHNEQFF. Here the CDR3 DNA reads TGTGCCAGCAGGGGGAGGGAGCACAATGAGCAGTTCTTC.